The sequence of this T cell receptor (beta chain) was determined in a study of CD8 T cells in ankylosing spondylitis (TCRdb year 2017). Regarding the complete study: The study set out to find disease-linked TCR variants by profiling T cell receptor beta repertoires in ankylosing spondylitis patients and healthy donors. The full study cohort was made up of approximately 27 ankylosing spondylitis patients and more than 90 healthy donors. Peripheral blood was sampled, and synovial fluid was also collected from ankylosing spondylitis patients.

Turning to this clonotype: The antigen it recognizes is unknown. Per-base qualities were not stored, and no clone one base away is much larger.

Overall results and qualifications from the work: According to the report, matched synovial fluid samples from ankylosing spondylitis patients were significantly enriched for the disease-linked clones. Some motif variants had previously been reported in the synovial fluid and blood of reactive arthritis patients, which suggests shared mechanisms of disease initiation. In peripheral blood, the disease-linked clones were found at relatively low frequencies and had a CD8+ phenotype. A TCR beta motif made up of eight or nine highly homologous amino acid variants appeared to be characteristic of blood from ankylosing spondylitis patients.

For each ankylosing spondylitis patient, the synovial fluid sample was matched to a blood sample from that same patient. The CDR3, from cysteine to phenylalanine, totals 16 residues. Left in the record is the CDR3 DNA by itself, 48 bases read in frame from the first base. The germline V gene encodes CDR1 MNHEY and CDR2 SVGAGI. Trimming takes 5 bases off V and 4 bases off J; junction bases not matched to a gene: 10. The instrument was an Illumina HiSeq 2500. TCR beta libraries were prepared by quantitative 5'-RACE with molecular barcodes. Per the authors' processing: Disease-linked TCR variants were identified with a new computational method built on a probabilistic model of VDJ rearrangement. In-frame beta chains were kept once TCRdb had trimmed the public reads at Q25 with fastp and called clones with MiXCR. CDR3 protein sequences are deduplicated, and each keeps its most common genes and DNA. The V and J calls and clone size come from TCRdb's table, not from the authors' own analysis. In this sample the table shows 150,000 to 200,000 distinct CDR3 sequences, 25% to 35% of which occur a single time. The ten largest clones add up to 4.5% to 6% of the sample.

Sequenced sample: synovial fluid, either unsorted or a sorted T cell fraction (not recorded which). This clonotype was obtained from a male donor with ankylosing spondylitis. The sequence links TRBV6-5 to TRBJ2-2; the junction holds 7 bases that match TRBD1. The nucleotide sequence reads as follows: TGTGCCAGCAGTAACCGACAGGGTCTGACCACCGGGGAGCTGTTTTTT. The resulting protein is CASSNRQGLTTGELFF.